One and the same sample provided the 12 T cell receptor beta chains below, sequenced in a study of spatial heterogeneity in lung cancer. The time point was: sample taken at primary tumor resection. Unsorted whole RNA of tumor, nontumor lung or frozen PBMC was sequenced. TCRdb recomputed calls from the 5' RACE reads with MiXCR, one row per CDR3 protein. Recorded for this sample: some 89 distinct CDR3 sequences. The sample was PBMCs, taken at surgery. The receptor set was obtained from a male donor with early-stage non-small cell lung cancer.

This clonotype appeared a few times. For a library built for alpha chains, this beta chain is a stray read; little rests on its size. This chain uses TRBV27 with TRBJ2-7; a weak D match, TRBD1 (6 bases). Trimming removed 5 bases at V and 0 bases at J, with 11 bases between. CDR3 length: 14 residues. CDR1 MNHEY and CDR2 SMNVEV come from the germline V gene (reference sequence). The CDR3 DNA reads TGTGCCAGCAGTGGTCAGGGGAGCTCCTACGAGCAGTACTTC. Its protein is CASSGQGSSYEQYF.

This clonotype showed up just a few times. This beta chain turned up in a library designed for alpha chains; as an off-target read, its abundance says little. The V and J genes are TRBV19 and TRBJ2-3, with 9 bases fitting TRBD1. Trimming took 5 bases from V and 1 from J; bases not matched to a gene: 7. Germline CDR1 is LNHDA and CDR2 is SQIVND (reference sequence). This CDR3 comprises 16 residues. This CDR3 reads CASSGTGRSGTDTQYF. DNA of the CDR3: TGTGCCAGTAGTGGGACAGGGAGATCGGGCACAGATACGCAGTATTTT.

A remark on this clonotype: A library prepared for alpha chains yielded this beta chain as an off-target read; its size is of little meaning. The chain is built from TRBV2 and TRBJ2-5; 8 nucleotides match TRBD2. There are 14 residues in the CDR3. Germline assignment: CDR1 SNHLY and CDR2 FYNNEI. V shed 6 bases, J shed 5 bases, and the junction held 8 bases outside the gene matches. The DNA of the CDR3 is TGTGCCAGCAGAGCGCCGGGACTAGAGGAGACCCAGTACTTC. Its translation: CASRAPGLEETQYF.

Comment on this clonotype: Found in a library prepared for alpha chains, this beta chain is an off-target read, and its abundance has little meaning. The chain carries TRBV6-1 and TRBJ1-5, with D perhaps TRBD1 (6 bases). CDR1 MNHNS and CDR2 SASEGT come from the germline V gene. The CDR3 extends over 15 amino acids. The V and J ends lost 6 bases and 2 bases respectively, with 14 bases between them. CDR3 DNA: TGTGCCAGCAGGGCGACAGGCAGGGGCAATCAGCCCCAGCATTTT. Protein product: CASRATGRGNQPQHF.

This clonotype was seen more than once but under ten times. This beta chain lies outside the target of a library built for alpha chains; its clone size means little. The chain is built from TRBV5-1 and TRBJ1-2; a weak D match, TRBD1 (5 bases). The CDR3 spans 13 residues. Germline-derived CDR1 and CDR2 are SGHRS and YFSETQ. With 2 bases removed from V and 6 bases from J, the gap between germline ends came to 11 bases. CDR3 DNA sequence: TGCGCCAGCAGCTTTCAGGGTGGAAATGGCTACACCTTC. Protein: CASSFQGGNGYTF.

This clonotype is hyperexpanded (1% or more) by share. This beta chain is an off-target read within a library intended for alpha chains, so its frequency means little. The genes are TRBV11-2 and TRBJ2-1; D remains ambiguous. There are 11 residues in the CDR3. Germline loops: CDR1 SGHAT, CDR2 FQNNGV. V gave up 5 bases and J gave up 3 bases, with 2 bases separating them. As DNA, the CDR3 is TGTGCCAGCAGCGACTACAATGAGCAGTTCTTC. This codes for CASSDYNEQFF.

In its sample, this clonotype was seen a few times. In a library made to pick up alpha chains, this beta chain is a stray read with a size that means little. The chain recombines TRBV5-8 with TRBJ2-1; D is ambiguous. The CDR3 has 14 residues. The V gene lost 0 bases and the J gene lost 2 bases, with 6 bases spanning the gap. Germline V gene lookup returns CDR1 SGHTS and CDR2 YDEGEE. CDR3 sequence: CASSLGRAYNEQFF. CDR3 in DNA: TGTGCCAGCAGCTTGGGAAGGGCCTACAATGAGCAGTTCTTC.

A note on this clonotype: The library was prepared for alpha chains; this beta chain is a stray read, so its frequency means little. This chain connects TRBV6-5 to TRBJ1-1; 7 bases agree with TRBD1. With V trimmed by 2 bases and J by 6 bases, 3 bases remained unmatched. There are 13 residues in the CDR3. Germline lookup yields CDR1 MNHEY and CDR2 SVGAGI. The CDR3 spells CASSYQGVAEAFF. DNA of the CDR3: TGTGCCAGCAGTTACCAGGGGGTTGCTGAAGCTTTCTTT.

As to this clonotype: With the library built for alpha chains, this beta chain is off target and its frequency is not meaningful. The chain carries TRBV6-2 or TRBV6-3 and TRBJ2-7, with TRBD1 matching 11 bases. The CDR3 is 15 amino acids. Looked up from germline, CDR1 is MNHEY and CDR2 is SVGEGT. The V and J ends lost 5 bases and 0 bases, in that order; junction bases with no gene match: 3. CDR3 nucleotide sequence: TGTGCCAGCAGTGGACAGGGGGCGAGCTCCTACGAGCAGTACTTC. The encoded protein is CASSGQGASSYEQYF.

For this clonotype: As an off-target read in a library built for alpha chains, this beta chain has a frequency of little significance. The V and J genes are TRBV2 and TRBJ2-1; D gene ambiguous. The length of the CDR3 is 10 residues. V gave up 4 bases and J gave up 9 bases, with 4 bases separating them. Germline V gene data show CDR1 as SNHLY and CDR2 as FYNNEI. DNA for the CDR3: TGTGCCAGCAGTGGCCTTGAGCAGTTCTTC. Translation gives CASSGLEQFF.

Points on this clonotype: The library was prepared for alpha chains; this beta chain is a stray read, so its frequency means little. V gene TRBV7-2 combines with J gene TRBJ2-4; a possible D gene is TRBD2 (5 bases). Trimming shortened V by 5 bases and J by 9 bases, and 14 bases separated the two germline ends. This CDR3 is 13 amino acids long. Germline lookup yields CDR1 SGHTA and CDR2 FQGNSA. CDR3 region: CASSPTEGAIQYF. In DNA form, the CDR3 reads TGTGCCAGCAGCCCAACAGAGGGAGCCATTCAGTACTTC.

A note on this clonotype: The library was prepared for alpha chains; this beta chain is a stray read, so its frequency means little. The V gene is TRBV30, the J gene TRBJ1-2; D may be TRBD1 (5 bases). The CDR3 totals 13 residues. Germline V CDR1 and CDR2: GTSNPN, SVGIG (reference sequence). With 5 bases removed from V and 4 bases from J, the gap between germline ends came to 14 bases. The chain's CDR3 is CAWGTSGSYGYTF. CDR3 coding DNA: TGTGCCTGGGGGACCAGTGGGTCCTATGGCTACACCTTC.